This paragraph reports one T cell receptor beta chain. Treatment of the sample: treatment-naive control, cytoreductive nephrectomy. The tumor was a clear cell renal cell carcinoma. The protocol was immunoSEQ multiplex PCR, while the TCRdb copy is restricted to in-frame clones and leaves out a portion. The sample yields 20,000 to 25,000 clones, roughly half seen once. This sample was taken from a study of radiation and T cells in renal cell carcinoma. The germline V gene encodes CDR1 SGHRS and CDR2 YFSETQ. Trimming took 4 bases from V and 4 from J, leaving 9 bases between them. The CDR3 is 13 amino acids.

Sample: tumor tissue, taken from a patient whose treatment was nephrectomy without radiotherapy. The source is a human donor with renal cell carcinoma. The gene calls are TRBV5-1 and TRBJ1-5; D ambiguous. CDR3 sequence reads: CASSRGTNQPQHF. CDR3 bases: TGCGCCAGCAGCCGAGGTACTAATCAGCCCCAGCATTTT.